This T cell receptor beta chain was sequenced in a study of cytomegalovirus exposure and HLA in healthy donors. This PCR relied on a set of 60 Vbeta primers and 13 Jbeta primers. The protocol was immunoSEQ multiplex PCR, while the TCRdb copy is restricted to in-frame clones and leaves out a portion. In the table there are roughly 150,000 clones, 75% of which are singletons. CDR3 length: 16 amino acids. V dropped 0 bases and J dropped 4; count of bases not matched to a gene: 8. Looked up from germline, CDR1 is SGHDT and CDR2 is YYEEEE. The specimen sequenced was PBMCs. The source of this sequence is a man aged 18 to 29 in good health and CMV-seronegative. J is TRBJ2-5 and V is TRBV5-6; 8 nucleotides agree with TRBD2. The CDR3 DNA is TGTGCCAGCAGCTTGGTGGGGGTAGCGGGAAGAGAGACCCAGTACTTC. It codes for CASSLVGVAGRETQYF.